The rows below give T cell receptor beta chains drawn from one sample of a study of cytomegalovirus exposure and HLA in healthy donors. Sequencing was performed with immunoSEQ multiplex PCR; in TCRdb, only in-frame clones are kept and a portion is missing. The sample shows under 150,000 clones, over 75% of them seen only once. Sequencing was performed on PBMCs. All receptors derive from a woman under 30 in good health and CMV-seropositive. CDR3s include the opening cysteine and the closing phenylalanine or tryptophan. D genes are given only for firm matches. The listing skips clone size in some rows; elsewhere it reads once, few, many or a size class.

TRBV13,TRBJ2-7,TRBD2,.,CATTEIGRVGGDEQYF,TGTGCCACCACGGAAATTGGCAGGGTGGGGGGGGACGAGCAGTACTTC
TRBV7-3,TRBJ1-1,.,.,CASSLRPTGTEAFF,TGTGCCAGCAGCTTAAGACCAACGGGGACTGAAGCTTTCTTT
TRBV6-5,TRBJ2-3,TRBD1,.,CASSYTGTASTDTQYF,TGTGCCAGCAGTTACACAGGGACAGCTAGCACAGATACGCAGTATTTT
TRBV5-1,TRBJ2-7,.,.,CASSSSTPGTYEQYF,TGCGCCAGCAGCTCGTCGACCCCAGGGACCTACGAGCAGTACTTC
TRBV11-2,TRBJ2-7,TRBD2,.,CASSLGTGGLLNEQYF,TGTGCCAGCAGCTTAGGCACGGGAGGACTACTGAACGAGCAGTACTTC
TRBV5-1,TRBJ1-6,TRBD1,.,CASSLSGTANSPLHF,TGCGCCAGCAGCTTATCCGGGACAGCCAATTCACCCCTCCACTTT
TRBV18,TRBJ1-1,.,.,CASSGRGDTEAFF,TGTGCCAGCTCAGGGAGAGGAGACACTGAAGCTTTCTTT
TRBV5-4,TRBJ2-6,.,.,CASSLTGSGANVLTF,TGTGCCAGCAGCTTGACAGGGTCCGGGGCCAACGTCCTGACTTTC
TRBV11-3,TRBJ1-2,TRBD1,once,CASSPDRGLDYGYTF,TGTGCCAGCAGCCCAGACAGGGGGCTAGACTATGGCTACACCTTC
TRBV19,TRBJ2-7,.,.,CASSIKNTYEQYF,TGTGCCAGTAGTATAAAAAATACCTACGAGCAGTACTTC
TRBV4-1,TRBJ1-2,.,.,CASSQDLGGAAGYTF,TGCGCCAGCAGCCAAGATCTAGGAGGGGCTGCTGGCTACACCTTC
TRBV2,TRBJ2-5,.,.,CASSVKFSETQYF,TGTGCCAGCAGTGTTAAGTTTAGTGAGACCCAGTACTTC
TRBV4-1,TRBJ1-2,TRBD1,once,CASSATGKNYGYTF,TGCGCCAGCAGCGCGACAGGGAAAAACTATGGCTACACCTTC
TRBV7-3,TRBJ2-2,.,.,CASSLTSGTNTGELFF,TGTGCCAGCAGCTTAACTAGCGGTACGAACACCGGGGAGCTGTTTTTT
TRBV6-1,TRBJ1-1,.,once,CASSGDNLPVSRTEAFF,TGTGCCAGCAGTGGTGACAATCTGCCCGTAAGTAGGACTGAAGCTTTCTTT
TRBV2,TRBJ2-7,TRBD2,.,CASSPSGIPYEQYF,TGTGCCAGCAGCCCCAGCGGGATTCCCTACGAGCAGTACTTC
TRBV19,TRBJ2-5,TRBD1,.,CASNQQGTGDRRPQYF,TGTGCCAGTAACCAACAGGGGACAGGTGACCGCCGGCCCCAGTACTTC
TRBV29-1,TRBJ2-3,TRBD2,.,CSVQGGSTDTQYF,TGCAGCGTCCAAGGCGGGAGCACTGATACGCAGTATTTT
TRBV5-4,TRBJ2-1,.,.,CASSFFPRERGYNEQFF,TGTGCCAGCAGCTTCTTTCCACGGGAGAGGGGATACAATGAGCAGTTCTTC
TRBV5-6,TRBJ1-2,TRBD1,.,CASTFGDRDPSGGYTF,TGTGCCAGCACCTTCGGGGACAGGGACCCCTCCGGGGGCTACACCTTC
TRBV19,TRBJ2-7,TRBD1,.,CASSGRDSSRYEQYF,TGTGCCAGTAGTGGACGGGACAGTAGTAGGTACGAGCAGTACTTC
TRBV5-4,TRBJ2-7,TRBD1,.,CASSPGQGGSYEQYF,TGTGCCAGCAGCCCGGGACAGGGAGGCTCCTACGAGCAGTACTTC